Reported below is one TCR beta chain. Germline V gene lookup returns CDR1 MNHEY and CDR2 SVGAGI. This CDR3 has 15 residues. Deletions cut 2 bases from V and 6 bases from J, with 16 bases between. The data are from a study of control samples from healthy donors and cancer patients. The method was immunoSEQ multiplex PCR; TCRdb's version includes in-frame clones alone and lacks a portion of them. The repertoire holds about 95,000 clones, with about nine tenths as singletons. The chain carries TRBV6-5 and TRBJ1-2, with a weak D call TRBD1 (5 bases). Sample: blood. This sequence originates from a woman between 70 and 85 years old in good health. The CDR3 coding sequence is TGTGCCAGCAGTTACAACGCAGGGTTTAGCGATGGCTACACCTTC. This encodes CASSYNAGFSDGYTF.